The 10 T cell receptor beta chains below all came from one sample that was sequenced in a study of blood T cells in healthy people across ages. Using a J-beta primer mix together with a sample-barcoded 5' primer, a second PCR was run for roughly 6 to 12 cycles. TCRdb recomputed calls from the 5' RACE reads with MiXCR, one row per CDR3 protein. The table shows about 1.4 million distinct CDR3 sequences, with approximately 60% occurring only once. The sample taken for sequencing was blood. Receptors were obtained from a man aged 18-30 years in good health.

V and J are TRBV7-9 and TRBJ2-1; D may be TRBD2 (6 bases). The CDR3 is 14 amino acids. Trimming pared 5 bases from V and 2 bases from J, leaving 10 bases between. Germline CDR1 reads SEHNR; CDR2 reads FQNEAQ (reference sequence). CDR3 region: CASSAPGAYNEQFF. The CDR3 DNA is TGTGCCAGCAGCGCCCCGGGGGCCTACAATGAGCAGTTCTTC.

V is TRBV14 and J is TRBJ2-1; no clear D. The CDR3 extends over 15 amino acids. V lost 2 bases, J lost 8 bases, and 16 bases lay in between. Germline CDR1 reads SGHDN; CDR2 reads FVKESK. The CDR3, as DNA: TGTGCCAGCAGCCAAAGGGAATCTGGGATTGATGAGCAGTTCTTC. It codes for CASSQRESGIDEQFF. The full variable domain, its missing parts supplied by reference TRBV14 and TRBJ2-1, is EAGVTQFPSHSVIEKGQTVTLRCDPISGHDNLYWYRRVMGKEIKFLLHFVKESKQDESGMPNNRFLAERTGGTYSTLKVQPAELEDSGVYFCASSQRESGIDEQFFGPGTRLTVL.

V is TRBV3-1 and J is TRBJ2-2, with a possible D match to TRBD2 (6 bases). The V and J ends lost 1 base and 4 bases respectively, with 10 bases between them. The CDR3 spans 15 residues. Germline V gene sequence: CDR1 LGHDT, CDR2 YNNKEL (reference sequence). The CDR3 spells CASSQVGLPTGELFF. In DNA, the CDR3 is TGTGCCAGCAGCCAAGTGGGACTCCCCACCGGGGAGCTGTTTTTT.

Regarding this clonotype: The junction departs from germline at one end; a sequencing error may be responsible. The genes are TRBV2 and TRBJ1-2; D might be TRBD1 (5 bases). There are 14 residues in the CDR3. Germline V gene sequence: CDR1 SNHLY, CDR2 FYNNEI. CDR3 sequence (DNA): TGTGCCAGCAGTGTGGTCGTCCGGGGCTATGGTTACACCTTC. It translates to CASSVVVRGYGYTF.

The chain employs TRBV6-5 and TRBJ1-2; 11 bases line up with TRBD1. J was trimmed by 4 bases and V by 6 bases; bases with no gene match: 7. Germline V gene lookup returns CDR1 MNHEY and CDR2 SVGAGI. The CDR3 sequence is 15 residues long. CDR3 residues: CASRDRDRGTYGYTF. CDR3 nucleotides: TGTGCCAGCAGAGACCGGGACAGGGGGACCTATGGCTACACCTTC.

This sequence joins TRBV7-9 and TRBJ2-7; maybe TRBD2 (5 bases). CDR3 size: 15 residues. Trimming took 5 bases from V and 5 from J, leaving 19 bases between them. Per germline, CDR1 SEHNR and CDR2 FQNEAQ (reference sequence). CDR3 sequence reads: CASSPTGKASDEQYF. In nucleotides, the CDR3 is TGTGCCAGCAGCCCCACGGGGAAGGCTTCGGACGAGCAGTACTTC.

The rearrangement joins TRBV27 to TRBJ1-5, with 7 bases matching TRBD1. Germline trimming cut 1 base from V and 3 bases from J; bases unmatched to any gene: 12. Germline V gene lookup returns CDR1 MNHEY and CDR2 SMNVEV (reference sequence). CDR3 size: 18 residues. The CDR3 is CASSLWSGRGGPNQPQHF. CDR3 DNA: TGTGCCAGCAGTTTATGGTCAGGCCGAGGGGGCCCCAATCAGCCCCAGCATTTT.

This clonotype has just a few counts. This sequence joins TRBV12-3 or TRBV12-4 and TRBJ2-1; D possibly corresponds to TRBD2 (5 bases). This CDR3 contains 15 residues. Trimming removed 5 bases at V and 6 bases at J, with 17 bases between. The CDR3 DNA reads TGTGCCAGCAGTCCCGCCGGGGAAAGGCGCAATGAGCAGTTCTTC. Its translation: CASSPAGERRNEQFF.

The chain has TRBV20-1 and TRBJ1-4, with D possibly TRBD1 on 5 matching bases. CDR3 length: 13 amino acids. V was cut by 5 bases and J by 8 bases, with 15 bases left in between. Per germline, CDR1 DFQATT and CDR2 SNEGSKA (reference sequence). CDR3 region: CSAPWGPGEKLFF. For the CDR3, the DNA is TGCAGTGCTCCCTGGGGCCCGGGGGAAAAACTGTTTTTT.

This chain uses TRBV29-1 with TRBJ1-1; a weak D match, TRBD1 (5 bases). Trimming stripped 6 bases from V and 1 base from J, with 9 bases between. This CDR3 is 12 amino acids long. The germline CDR1 and CDR2 sequences are SQVTM and ANQGSEA. CDR3 nucleotides: TGCAGCGTCGGACACCCGAACACTGAAGCTTTCTTT. As protein: CSVGHPNTEAFF. The full variable domain, rest sourced from reference TRBV29-1 and TRBJ1-1, is SAVISQKPSRDICQRGTSLTIQCQVDSQVTMMFWYRQQPGQSLTLIATANQGSEATYESGFVIDKFPISRPNLTFSTLTVSNMSPEDSSIYLCSVGHPNTEAFFGQGTRLTVV.